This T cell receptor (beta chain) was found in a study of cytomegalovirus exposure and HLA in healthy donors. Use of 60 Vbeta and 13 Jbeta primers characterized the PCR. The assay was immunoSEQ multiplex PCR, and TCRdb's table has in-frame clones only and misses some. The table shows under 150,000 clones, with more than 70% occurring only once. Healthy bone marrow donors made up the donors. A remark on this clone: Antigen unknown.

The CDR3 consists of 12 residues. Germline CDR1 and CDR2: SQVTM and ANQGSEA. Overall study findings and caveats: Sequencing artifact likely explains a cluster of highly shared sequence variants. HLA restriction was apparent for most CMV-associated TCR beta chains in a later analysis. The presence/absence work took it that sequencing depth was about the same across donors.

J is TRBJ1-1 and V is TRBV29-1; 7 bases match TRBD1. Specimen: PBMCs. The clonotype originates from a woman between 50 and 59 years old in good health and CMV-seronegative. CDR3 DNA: TGCACAACCGGGACAGAGAACACTGAAGCTTTCTTT. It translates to CTTGTENTEAFF.